The sequence of this T cell receptor (beta chain) was determined in a study of tumor-infiltrating lymphocytes in primary liver carcinoma (TCRdb year 2017). Describing the broader study: The five patients, three men and two women aged 30 to 69 years, had hepatocellular carcinoma (four) or combined HCC and intrahepatic cholangiocarcinoma (one). Technical replicate repertoires showed high reproducibility, with mean shared-clone rates approximately 0.87 and correlation coefficients above 0.98. The five patients had tumors staged T1-T3 N0M0, with maximum diameters ranging from about 4 to 10 cm. TCRbeta repertoire sequencing covered 35 specimens from 5 patients: some 25 tumor regions, 5 adjacent noncancerous liver tissues and 5 peripheral blood samples. Samples yielded roughly 3.5 to 7.5 million productive TCRbeta reads; read depth did not differ significantly between tissue types. The study combined TCRbeta repertoire sequencing, expression microarrays and whole-exome sequencing across five regions of each liver tumor, with adjacent normal tissue and blood. Summary of the overall study and its limitations: Repertoire overlap was higher between tumor regions (mean around 35%) than tumor-adjacent (approximately 17%) or tumor-blood (roughly 14%) pairs, consistent with antigen-driven expansion. The study included only a few patients, and the authors note findings should be validated in a larger study. Because the samples were bulk and unsorted, CD4+ and CD8+ T cell repertoires could not be compared. Because sequencing covered only the TCR beta chain and unpaired alpha chains were not captured, true repertoire diversity is likely underestimated. The top 250 clones made up a significantly larger repertoire fraction in tumors than in blood (p = 0.039).

Total RNA and DNA were co-extracted without cell sorting from approximately 22-30 mg of bulk tissue using the AllPrep DNA/RNA mini kit. Between late 2015 and March 2016, roughly five patients in China with histopathologically diagnosed primary liver carcinoma had surgical resection. Chronic HBV infection was present in the patients, and the patients were treatment-naive at sampling. Each fresh piece of tumor and adjacent tissue was cut in two, with one half stored in RNAlater at -80 degrees C and the other half sent for histology. About this clonotype: The antigen it recognizes is unknown. Per-base qualities were not stored, and no clone one base away is much larger.

TCRbeta-specific cDNA was reverse-transcribed from about 0.45 ug total RNA using a constant-region primer and ProtoScript II reverse transcriptase. The TCRbeta libraries were prepared through three rounds of nested multiplex PCR following a slightly modified ARM-PCR procedure. Each of the first two PCR rounds ran for approximately 10 cycles and used multiplex TRBV1-TRBV30 forward primers together with a Cbeta reverse primer. Sample barcodes and Illumina adapters were added in a final 25-cycle PCR using Deep VentR polymerase. Before sequencing, amplicons of 200-500 bp were purified from gel using a QIAquick gel extraction kit. TCRbeta amplicons were sequenced on an Illumina HiSeq 2500 with 250-bp paired-end reads. The study's processing was this. Trimmomatic v0.33 was used to quality-trim the reads, and FLASH v1.2.11 was used to merge paired reads so that full CDR3 sequences could be recovered. V, D and J germline segments were assigned to the rearranged TCRbeta sequences by MiGEC v1.2.1b. VDJtools v1.0.0 computed clonotype statistics and Shannon-Wiener diversity indices. Except for diversity analysis, only the 250 most abundant clonotypes of each sample were used in subsequent analyses to reduce sampling bias. TCRdb trimmed the raw reads at Q25, called clones with MiXCR and kept productive beta chains. Each CDR3 protein gets just one entry, which takes the most common genes and DNA from the rows behind it. Here the V and J calls rest on TCRdb's processing, not on the authors' analysis. For this sample the table gives about 92,000 distinct CDR3 sequences, of which about 73% were detected only once. The ten most abundant clones make up about 27% of the sample.

The CDR3 starts with the cysteine, ends with the phenylalanine, and has 12 residues. Only CDR3 DNA remains: 36 bases, in frame from the first base. V is clipped by 6 bases and J by 16 bases, and the sequence between their germline boundaries is 18 bases long. The source is a man aged 35-49 years with primary liver carcinoma and hepatitis B virus infection. The sample was tumor-adjacent normal liver tissue. The rearranged segments are TRBV12-3 or TRBV12-4 and TRBJ2-2; the best D guess is TRBD2, with 5 bases matching. The DNA reads TGTGCCAGCAGCTGGAGCACCGGGAAGCAGTTTTTT. Its product reads: CASSWSTGKQFF.